This TCR beta chain stems from a study of cytomegalovirus exposure and HLA in healthy donors. This clone was seen only once. Its specificity is unknown. From germline, CDR1 is SGHAT and CDR2 FQNNGV. The CDR3 totals 12 residues. V lost 5 bases and J lost 3, with 7 bases in between. Study-level findings and limits: Cytomegalovirus-associated status was assigned to more than 150 TCR beta chains. Within the data, a cluster of highly shared sequence variants was likely a sequencing artifact.

PCR was performed using 60 Vbeta and 13 Jbeta primers. Per the original methods: A follow-up analysis tallied about 80 million unique TCR beta chains, about 10 million shared. Sequencing was performed with immunoSEQ multiplex PCR; in TCRdb, only in-frame clones are kept and a portion is missing. V and J calls and clone size follow that table, whereas D and trimming were derived from the DNA. The sample has 100,000 to 150,000 clones; 65% to 80% are singletons. This chain links TRBV11-2 with TRBJ1-1, with D maybe TRBD1 (5 bases). The TCR was taken from a woman in her 40s in good health and CMV-seronegative. The sample was PBMCs. Here the CDR3 reads CASSPGYTEAFF. The CDR3 nucleotides read TGTGCCAGCAGCCCAGGGTACACTGAAGCTTTCTTT.